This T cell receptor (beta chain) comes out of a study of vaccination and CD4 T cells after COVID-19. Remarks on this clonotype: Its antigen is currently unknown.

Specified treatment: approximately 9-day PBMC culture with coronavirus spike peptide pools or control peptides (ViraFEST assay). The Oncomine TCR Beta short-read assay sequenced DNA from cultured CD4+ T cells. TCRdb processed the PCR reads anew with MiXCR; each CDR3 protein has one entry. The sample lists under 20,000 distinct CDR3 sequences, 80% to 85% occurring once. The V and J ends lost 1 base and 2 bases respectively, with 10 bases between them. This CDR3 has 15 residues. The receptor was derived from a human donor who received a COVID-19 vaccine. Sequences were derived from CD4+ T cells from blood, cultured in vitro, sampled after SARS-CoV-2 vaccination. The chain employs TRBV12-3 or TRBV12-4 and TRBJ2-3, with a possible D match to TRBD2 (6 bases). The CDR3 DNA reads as TGTGCCAGCAGTTTAGAGGGACTGGACACAGATACGCAGTATTTT. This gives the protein CASSLEGLDTDTQYF.